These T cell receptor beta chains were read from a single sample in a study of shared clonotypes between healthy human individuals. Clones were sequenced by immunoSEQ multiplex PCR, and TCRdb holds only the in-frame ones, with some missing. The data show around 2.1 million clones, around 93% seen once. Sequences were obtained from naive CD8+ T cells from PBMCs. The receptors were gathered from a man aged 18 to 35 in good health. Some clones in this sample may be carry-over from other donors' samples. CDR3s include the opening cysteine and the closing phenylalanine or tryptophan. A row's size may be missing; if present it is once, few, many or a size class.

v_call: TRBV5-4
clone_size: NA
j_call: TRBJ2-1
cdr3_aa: CASSSGLAGEGNEQFF

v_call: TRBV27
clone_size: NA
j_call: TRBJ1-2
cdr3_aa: CASSPGQGGMNGYTF

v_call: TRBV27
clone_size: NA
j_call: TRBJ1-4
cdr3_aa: CASSLSLGVRLEKLFF

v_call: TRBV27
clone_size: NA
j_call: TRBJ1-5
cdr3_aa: CASSPLRTGYSNQPQHF

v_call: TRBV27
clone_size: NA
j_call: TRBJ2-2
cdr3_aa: CASSLYRDTGELFF

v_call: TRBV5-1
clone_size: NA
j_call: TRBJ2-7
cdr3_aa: CASRPGVSYEQYF

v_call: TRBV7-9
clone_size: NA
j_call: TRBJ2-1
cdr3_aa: CASSLYSRDNEQFF

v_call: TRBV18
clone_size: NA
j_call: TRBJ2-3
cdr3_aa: CASSPPRLAGTSDTQYF

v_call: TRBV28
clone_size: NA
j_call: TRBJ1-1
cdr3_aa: CASSSGGWNTEAFF

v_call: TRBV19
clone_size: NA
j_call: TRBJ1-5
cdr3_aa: CASSIYRTGNQPQHF

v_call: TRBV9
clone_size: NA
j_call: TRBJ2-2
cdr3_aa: CASSASLAGGPDTGELFF

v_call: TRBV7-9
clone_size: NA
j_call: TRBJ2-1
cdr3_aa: CASSSLAGSINEQFF

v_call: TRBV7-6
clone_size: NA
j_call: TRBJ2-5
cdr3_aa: CASSYLGVWEGRETQYF

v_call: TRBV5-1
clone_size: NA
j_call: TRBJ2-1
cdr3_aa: CASSLWPGENNEQFF

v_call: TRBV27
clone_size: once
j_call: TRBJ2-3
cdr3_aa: CASSPGWPHTQYF

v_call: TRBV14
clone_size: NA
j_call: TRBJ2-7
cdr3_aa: CASSPKTSGPAYEQYF

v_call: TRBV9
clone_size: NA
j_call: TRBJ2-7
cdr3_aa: CASSAGQPLYEQYF